This TCR beta chain was documented in a study of blood T cell repertoires in COVID-19. Study in general: Specimens from acute and convalescent COVID-19 originated in the United States, Italy and Spain. From T cells, B-cell-depleted T cells, or PBMCs came the material, which was cDNA or gDNA.

Original processing methods: Estimation of nucleated cell counts relied on the amplification of reference gene primers. The protocol was immunoSEQ multiplex PCR, while the TCRdb copy is restricted to in-frame clones and leaves out a portion. The V and J calls and clone size come from that table; D and trimming were worked out from the DNA. Of under 150,000 clones detected, about nine tenths appear once; the ten largest clones hold about 10%. The sequenced sample was peripheral blood. The sequence was obtained from a man aged 50 to 59 with active or convalescent COVID-19.

Here the CDR3 reads CASSLLGEGRTGELFF. CDR3 DNA: TGTGCCAGCAGCTTGTTGGGGGAGGGCCGTACCGGGGAGCTGTTTTTT. V and J are TRBV5-6 and TRBJ2-2; the match to TRBD2 covers 7 bases. With 1 base clipped from V and 5 bases from J, the junction kept 8 bases outside the gene matches. The CDR3 has 16 residues. In germline, CDR1 is SGHDT, CDR2 YYEEEE. The full variable domain, rest sourced from reference TRBV5-6 and TRBJ2-2, is DAGVTQSPTHLIKTRGQQVTLRCSPKSGHDTVSWYQQALGQGPQFIFQYYEEEERQRGNFPDRFSGHQFPNYSSELNVNALLLGDSALYLCASSLLGEGRTGELFFGEGSRLTVL.